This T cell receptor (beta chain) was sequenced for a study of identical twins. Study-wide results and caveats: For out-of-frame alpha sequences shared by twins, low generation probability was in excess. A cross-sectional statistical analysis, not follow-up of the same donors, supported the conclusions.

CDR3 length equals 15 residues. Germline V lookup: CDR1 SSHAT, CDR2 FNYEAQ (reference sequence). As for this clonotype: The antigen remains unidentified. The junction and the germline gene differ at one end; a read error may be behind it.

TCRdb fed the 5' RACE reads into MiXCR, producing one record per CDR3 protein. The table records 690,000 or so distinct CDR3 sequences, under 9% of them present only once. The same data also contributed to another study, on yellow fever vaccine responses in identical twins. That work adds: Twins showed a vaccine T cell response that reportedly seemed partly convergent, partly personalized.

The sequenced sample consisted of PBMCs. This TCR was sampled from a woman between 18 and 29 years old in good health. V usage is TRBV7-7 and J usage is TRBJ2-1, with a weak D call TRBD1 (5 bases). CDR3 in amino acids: CASSLVQGGYNEQFF. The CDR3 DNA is TGTGCTAGCAGCTTAGTCCAGGGTGGCTACAATGAGCAGTTCTTC.